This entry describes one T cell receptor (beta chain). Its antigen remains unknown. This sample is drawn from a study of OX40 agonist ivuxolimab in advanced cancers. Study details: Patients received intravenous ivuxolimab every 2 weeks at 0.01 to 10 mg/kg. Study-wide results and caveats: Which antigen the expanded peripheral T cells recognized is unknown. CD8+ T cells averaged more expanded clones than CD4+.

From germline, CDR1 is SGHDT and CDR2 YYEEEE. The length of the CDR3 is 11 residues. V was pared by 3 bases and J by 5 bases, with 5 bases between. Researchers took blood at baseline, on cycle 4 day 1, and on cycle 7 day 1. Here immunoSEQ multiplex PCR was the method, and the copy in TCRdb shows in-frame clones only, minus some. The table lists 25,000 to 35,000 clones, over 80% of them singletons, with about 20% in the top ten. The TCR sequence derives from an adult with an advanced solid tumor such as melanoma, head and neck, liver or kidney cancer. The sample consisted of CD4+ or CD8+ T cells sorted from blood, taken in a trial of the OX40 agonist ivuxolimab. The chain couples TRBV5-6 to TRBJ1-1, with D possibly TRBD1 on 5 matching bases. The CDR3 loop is CASSWGTEAFF. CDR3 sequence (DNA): TGTGCCAGCAGCTGGGGGACTGAAGCTTTCTTT. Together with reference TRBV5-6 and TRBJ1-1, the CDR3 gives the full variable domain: DAGVTQSPTHLIKTRGQQVTLRCSPKSGHDTVSWYQQALGQGPQFIFQYYEEEERQRGNFPDRFSGHQFPNYSSELNVNALLLGDSALYLCASSWGTEAFFGQGTRLTVV.